Below are 24 T cell receptor beta chains sequenced from a single sample in a study of CD4 T cells in relation to SARS-CoV-2 and coronaviruses. The unexposed donors gave CD4+ T cells in 2011-2018, prior to COVID-19. The cells were cultured for less than twelve days before CD4+ T cells were isolated. For these receptors, no antigen is known. Some clones are missing from TCRdb's copy, which holds only in-frame ones; the method was immunoSEQ multiplex PCR. The data hold 15,000 to 20,000 clones, with 70% to 75% observed a single time. Specimen: CD4+ T cells from PBMCs, cultured in vitro. Source of these receptors: a human donor in good health.

The J gene is TRBJ2-1, the V gene TRBV6-5; 11 nucleotides line up with TRBD2. J was trimmed by 5 bases and V by 7 bases; bases with no gene match: 7. CDR3 length equals 15 residues. CDR1 and CDR2 from the germline V gene are MNHEY and SVGAGI. The CDR3 loop is CASTHLAGGNNEQFF. As DNA, the CDR3 is TGTGCCAGCACCCACCTAGCGGGAGGTAACAATGAGCAGTTCTTC.

The J gene is TRBJ2-7, the V gene TRBV7-2, with 8 bases fitting TRBD2. The trim removed 1 base at V and 3 bases at J, leaving 14 bases unmatched. CDR3 length equals 18 residues. Germline CDR1 reads SGHTA; CDR2 reads FQGNSA. This CDR3 reads CASSLVRGSSGRNYEQYF. The CDR3 nucleotides read TGTGCCAGCAGCTTAGTTAGGGGGTCCAGCGGGAGAAACTACGAGCAGTACTTC.

This clone was detected only once. V usage is TRBV11-2 and J usage is TRBJ1-5; D remains ambiguous. The CDR3 runs 15 residues. Trimming took off 3 bases at V and 7 bases at J, with 16 bases between the two ends. Germline lookup yields CDR1 SGHAT and CDR2 FQNNGV. CDR3 sequence reads: CASSFGEGSGQPQHF. The DNA for the CDR3 is TGTGCCAGCAGCTTTGGCGAAGGGTCAGGACAGCCCCAGCATTTT.

This clone was picked up a small number of times. The gene calls are TRBV4-1 and TRBJ2-1; 11 positions agree with TRBD1. The CDR3 has 17 amino acids. V dropped 4 bases and J dropped 8; count of bases not matched to a gene: 13. Germline values: CDR1 MGHRA, CDR2 YSYEKL. CDR3 residues: CASSLRTGGGMAYEQFF. CDR3 nucleotides: TGCGCCAGCAGCCTCCGGACAGGGGGCGGTATGGCTTATGAGCAGTTCTTC.

The V gene is TRBV7-2, the J gene TRBJ2-7; D unclear. Germline assignment: CDR1 SGHTA and CDR2 FQGNSA. V was pared by 1 base and J by 0 bases, with 4 bases between. CDR3 length: 13 residues. CDR3 DNA sequence: TGTGCCAGCAGCTTAGACAGCTCCTACGAGCAGTACTTC. Translated: CASSLDSSYEQYF.

The chain combines TRBV5-1 with TRBJ1-2, with no clear D. Trimming pared 2 bases from V and 6 bases from J, leaving 20 bases between. This CDR3 is built from 16 residues. The V gene's germline CDR1 is SGHRS and CDR2 YFSETQ. CDR3 nucleotide sequence: TGCGCCAGCAGCTTCGGCAGGTTAGCGTTCGGTGATGGCTACACCTTC. It codes for CASSFGRLAFGDGYTF.

This rearrangement joins TRBV7-2 to TRBJ2-5, with D perhaps given as TRBD1 or TRBD2 (5 bases each). Germline CDR1 is SGHTA and CDR2 is FQGNSA. The CDR3 runs 15 residues. Between the trimmed V and J ends, which lost 4 bases and 1 base, there was a span of 13 bases. The CDR3 loop is CASSSWDGFQETQYF. CDR3 DNA: TGTGCCAGCAGCTCATGGGACGGATTCCAAGAGACCCAGTACTTC.

CDR3 in amino acids: CASSQGPGGRLYGYTF. The CDR3 DNA is TGTGCCAGCAGCCAAGGTCCGGGGGGCAGGCTGTATGGCTACACCTTC. The chain recombines TRBV3-1 (or the pseudogene TRBV3-2) with TRBJ1-2; a weak D match, TRBD1 (6 bases). Per the germline V gene, CDR1 is LGHDT and CDR2 is YNNKEL (reference sequence). V lost 1 base, J lost 5 bases, and 17 bases lay in between. This CDR3 region has 16 residues.

The rearrangement links TRBV5-5 to TRBJ1-4; D uncertain. This CDR3 is 15 amino acids long. V was trimmed by 3 bases and J by 0 bases, leaving 9 bases between them. Germline V gene lookup returns CDR1 SGHKS and CDR2 YYEKEE (reference sequence). The CDR3 loop is CASSSGSATNEKLFF. The CDR3 DNA follows: TGTGCCAGCAGCTCAGGTAGTGCAACTAATGAAAAACTGTTTTTT.

This chain joins TRBV24-1 and TRBJ2-7, with 9 bases fitting TRBD1. The CDR3 is 16 residues long. Germline loops: CDR1 KGHDR, CDR2 SFDVKD. Trimming removed 3 bases from V and 5 bases from J; junction bases left unmatched: 10. CDR3 coding DNA: TGTGCCACCAGTGATCTCCGGACAGGGGCCATCCACGAGCAGTACTTC. It yields the protein CATSDLRTGAIHEQYF.

This CDR3 reads CASSYEAVTYEQYF. The CDR3 coding sequence is TGTGCCAGCAGCTACGAGGCGGTTACCTACGAGCAGTACTTC. The chain uses TRBV11-2 and TRBJ2-7, with D uncertain. Germline V gene sequence: CDR1 SGHAT, CDR2 FQNNGV. The V end lost 4 bases, the J end lost 2 bases, and 12 bases lay between the germline ends. The CDR3 sequence is 14 residues long.

The chain has TRBV19 and TRBJ2-6; the match to TRBD1 covers 10 bases. CDR1 and CDR2 (germline): LNHDA, SQIVND (reference sequence). V lost 5 bases to trimming and J lost 0 bases; unmatched junction nucleotides: 13. The CDR3 contains 20 residues. This CDR3 reads CASSAWTGGRFISGANVLTF. The DNA for the CDR3 is TGTGCCAGTAGTGCATGGACAGGGGGGAGATTCATCTCTGGGGCCAACGTCCTGACTTTC.

For the CDR3, the DNA is TGTGCCAGCAGCCCACGAACGGGGGGAAATTGGTTTGGCTACACCTTC. Translation gives CASSPRTGGNWFGYTF. V gene TRBV14 combines with J gene TRBJ1-2, with D possibly matching TRBD1 (5 bases). Germline-derived CDR1 and CDR2 are SGHDN and FVKESK. The CDR3 sequence is 16 residues long. Trimming pared 4 bases from V and 7 bases from J, leaving 22 bases between. Combining the CDR3 with reference TRBV14 and TRBJ1-2 gives the whole variable domain EAGVTQFPSHSVIEKGQTVTLRCDPISGHDNLYWYRRVMGKEIKFLLHFVKESKQDESGMPNNRFLAERTGGTYSTLKVQPAELEDSGVYFCASSPRTGGNWFGYTFGSGTRLTVV.

In its sample, this clone ranks as large. The V gene is TRBV20-1, the J gene TRBJ2-7, with a weak D call TRBD1 (5 bases). Germline V gene data show CDR1 as DFQATT and CDR2 as SNEGSKA (reference sequence). This CDR3 is built from 12 residues. Trimming left V 3 bases short and J 12 bases short, with 18 bases between. The CDR3 protein is CSASGQALGRYF. The DNA of the CDR3 is TGCAGTGCTAGTGGCCAGGCCCTGGGGCGGTACTTC.

The chain uses TRBV6-5 and TRBJ1-5; D not resolved. CDR1 MNHEY and CDR2 SVGAGI come from the germline V gene. CDR3 length equals 13 residues. The ends were cut back, 6 bases at V and 5 bases at J, with 11 bases in the middle. CDR3 amino acids: CASSSRWDQPQHF. CDR3 nucleotide sequence: TGTGCCAGCAGCTCAAGGTGGGATCAGCCCCAGCATTTT.

V and J are TRBV18 and TRBJ2-5; TRBD2 matches 7 bases. Germline CDR1 is KGHSH and CDR2 is LQKENI. Trimming at V came to 1 base and at J to 2 bases, leaving 1 base not matched to a gene. This CDR3 spans 14 amino acids. CDR3 amino acids: CASSPRGGQETQYF. The CDR3 DNA reads TGTGCCAGCTCACCACGGGGGGGACAAGAGACCCAGTACTTC.

The chain links TRBV5-1 to TRBJ1-2; TRBD1 might be the D (5 bases). Germline CDR1 and CDR2: SGHRS and YFSETQ. There are 12 residues in the CDR3. Trimming left V 3 bases short and J 3 bases short, with 6 bases between. The CDR3 here is CASSSQDYGYTF. CDR3 nucleotide sequence: TGCGCCAGCAGCTCACAGGACTATGGCTACACCTTC.

The chain uses TRBV7-9 and TRBJ2-2, with unresolved D. Germline assignment: CDR1 SEHNR and CDR2 FQNEAQ (reference sequence). With 4 bases removed from V and 13 bases from J, the gap between germline ends came to 10 bases. The length of the CDR3 is 11 residues. The CDR3, as DNA: TGTGCCAGCAGCTGGCGCCCAGGGCTGTTTTTT. This encodes CASSWRPGLFF. The full variable domain, its missing parts supplied by reference TRBV7-9 and TRBJ2-2, is DTGVSQNPRHKITKRGQNVTFRCDPISEHNRLYWYRQTLGQGPEFLTYFQNEAQLEKSRLLSDRFSAERPKGSFSTLEIQRTEQGDSAMYLCASSWRPGLFFGEGSRLTVL.

The chain employs TRBV7-9 and TRBJ1-1; D not resolved. This CDR3 is 14 amino acids long. V was trimmed by 4 bases and J by 0 bases, leaving 9 bases between them. CDR1 and CDR2 (germline): SEHNR, FQNEAQ (reference sequence). This CDR3 is CASSYLNMNTEAFF. The CDR3 region has the DNA TGTGCCAGCAGCTACCTCAACATGAACACTGAAGCTTTCTTT.

The genes are TRBV10-1 and TRBJ2-3, with D maybe TRBD2 (6 bases). Germline V gene data show CDR1 as WNHNN and CDR2 as SYGVQD (reference sequence). This CDR3 spans 14 amino acids. The V and J ends lost 5 bases and 3 bases respectively, with 12 bases between them. The CDR3 spells CASSRLERTDTQYF. CDR3 sequence (DNA): TGCGCCAGCAGTAGACTAGAAAGGACAGATACGCAGTATTTT.

This chain links TRBV6-5 with TRBJ2-3, with TRBD2 as a possible D gene (5 bases). V lost 7 bases and J lost 1, with 6 bases in between. Looked up from germline, CDR1 is MNHEY and CDR2 is SVGAGI. The CDR3 is made up of 12 amino acids. The CDR3 nucleotides read TGTGCCAGCACGCGGGGCACAGATACGCAGTATTTT. It encodes CASTRGTDTQYF.

J is TRBJ2-1 and V is TRBV5-1; the match to TRBD1 covers 8 bases. Germline V gene data show CDR1 as SGHRS and CDR2 as YFSETQ. The trim removed 8 bases at V and 2 bases at J, leaving 6 bases unmatched. The CDR3 has 14 amino acids. The DNA of the CDR3 is TGCGCCAGTGGGCAGGGGGCGACCTACAATGAGCAGTTCTTC. Amino acid sequence: CASGQGATYNEQFF.

The chain employs TRBV7-2 and TRBJ2-2; D assignment may be TRBD1 or TRBD2 (5 bases each). Trimming stripped 6 bases from V and 3 bases from J, with 11 bases between. This CDR3 is 14 amino acids long. Germline assignment: CDR1 SGHTA and CDR2 FQGNSA. For the CDR3, the DNA is TGTGCCAGCAGTCGGGGCAGGGACACCGGGGAGCTGTTTTTT. Translating gives CASSRGRDTGELFF.

This clone was seen a handful of times. This chain links TRBV11-2 with TRBJ1-2, with D unclear. This CDR3 contains 13 residues. The V gene lost 1 base and the J gene lost 5 bases, with 8 bases spanning the gap. CDR1 and CDR2 (germline): SGHAT, FQNNGV. The CDR3 is CASSLGQKYGYTF. The CDR3 nucleotides are TGTGCCAGCAGCTTAGGACAAAAATATGGCTACACCTTC.